This T cell receptor (beta chain) was sequenced for a study of blood T cell repertoires in COVID-19. The overall study: Sites across the United States, Italy and Spain contributed samples from acute and convalescent COVID-19. From T cells, B-cell-depleted T cells, or PBMCs came the material, which was cDNA or gDNA.

In the source study's methods: Amplification with reference gene primers provided the estimates of nucleated cell counts. The table came from immunoSEQ multiplex PCR; TCRdb's copy has only in-frame clones and leaves some out. Clone size and the V and J calls come from that table; the DNA yielded D and trimming. Here the sample spans approximately 230,000 clones, 70% to 90% being singletons. There are 15 residues in the CDR3. V was clipped by 6 bases and J by 2 bases; unmatched bases: 6. Per germline, CDR1 SNHLY and CDR2 FYNNEI. This rearrangement joins TRBV2 to TRBJ1-5; 8 bases fit TRBD1. This clonotype was obtained from a woman in her 40s who had recovered from COVID-19. The sample taken for sequencing was peripheral blood. CDR3 DNA: TGTGCCAGCAGCTTGGACAGGGCGGGCAATCAGCCCCAGCATTTT. Protein sequence: CASSLDRAGNQPQHF.